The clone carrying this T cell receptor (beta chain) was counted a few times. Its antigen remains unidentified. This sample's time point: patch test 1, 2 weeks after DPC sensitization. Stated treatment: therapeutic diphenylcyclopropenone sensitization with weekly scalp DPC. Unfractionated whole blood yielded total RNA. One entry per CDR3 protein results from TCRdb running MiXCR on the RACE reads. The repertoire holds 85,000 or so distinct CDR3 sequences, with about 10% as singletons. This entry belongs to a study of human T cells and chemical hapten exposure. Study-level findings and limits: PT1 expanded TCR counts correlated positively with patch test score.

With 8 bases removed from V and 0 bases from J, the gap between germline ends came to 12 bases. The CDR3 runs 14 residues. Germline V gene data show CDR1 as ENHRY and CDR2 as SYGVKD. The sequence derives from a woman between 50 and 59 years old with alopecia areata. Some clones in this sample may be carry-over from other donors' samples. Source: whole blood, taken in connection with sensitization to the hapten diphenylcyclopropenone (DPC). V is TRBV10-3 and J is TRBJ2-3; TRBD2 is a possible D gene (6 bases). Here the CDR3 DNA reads TGTGCCATCGCTCTAGGGACTAGCACAGATACGCAGTATTTT. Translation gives CAIALGTSTDTQYF.